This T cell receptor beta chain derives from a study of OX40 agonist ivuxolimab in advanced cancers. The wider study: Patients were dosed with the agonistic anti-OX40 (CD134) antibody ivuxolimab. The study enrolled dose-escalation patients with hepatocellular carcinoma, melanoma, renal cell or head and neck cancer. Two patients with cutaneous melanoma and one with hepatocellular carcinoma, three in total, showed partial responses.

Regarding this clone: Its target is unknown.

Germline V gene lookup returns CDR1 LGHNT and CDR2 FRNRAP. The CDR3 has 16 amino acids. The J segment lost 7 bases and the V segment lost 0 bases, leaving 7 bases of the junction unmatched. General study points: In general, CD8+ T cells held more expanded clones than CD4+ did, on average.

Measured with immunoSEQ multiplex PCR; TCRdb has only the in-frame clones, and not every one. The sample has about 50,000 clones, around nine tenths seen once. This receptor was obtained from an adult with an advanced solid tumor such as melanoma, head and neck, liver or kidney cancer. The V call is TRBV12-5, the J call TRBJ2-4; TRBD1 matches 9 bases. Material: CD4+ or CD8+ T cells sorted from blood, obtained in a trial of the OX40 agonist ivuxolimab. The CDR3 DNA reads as TGTGCTAGTGGTTTGGTCACCGGGACAGGGAGGAACATTCAGTACTTC. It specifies CASGLVTGTGRNIQYF.